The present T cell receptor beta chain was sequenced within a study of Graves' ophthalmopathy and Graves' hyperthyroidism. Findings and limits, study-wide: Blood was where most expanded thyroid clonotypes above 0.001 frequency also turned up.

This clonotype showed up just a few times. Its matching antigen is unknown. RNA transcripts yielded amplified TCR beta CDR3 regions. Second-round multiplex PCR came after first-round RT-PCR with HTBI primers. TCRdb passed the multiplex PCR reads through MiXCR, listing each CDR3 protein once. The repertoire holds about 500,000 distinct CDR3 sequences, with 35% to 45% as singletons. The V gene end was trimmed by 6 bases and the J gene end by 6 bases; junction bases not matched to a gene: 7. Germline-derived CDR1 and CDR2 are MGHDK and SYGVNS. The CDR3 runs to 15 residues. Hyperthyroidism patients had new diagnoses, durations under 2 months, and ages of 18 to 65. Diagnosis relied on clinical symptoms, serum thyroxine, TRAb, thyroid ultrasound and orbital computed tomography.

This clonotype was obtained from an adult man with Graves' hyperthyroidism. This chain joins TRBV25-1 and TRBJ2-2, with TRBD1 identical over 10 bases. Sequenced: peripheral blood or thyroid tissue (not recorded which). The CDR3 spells CASRTGGTKAGELFF. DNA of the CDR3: TGTGCCAGCAGGACAGGGGGCACGAAGGCCGGGGAGCTGTTTTTT.